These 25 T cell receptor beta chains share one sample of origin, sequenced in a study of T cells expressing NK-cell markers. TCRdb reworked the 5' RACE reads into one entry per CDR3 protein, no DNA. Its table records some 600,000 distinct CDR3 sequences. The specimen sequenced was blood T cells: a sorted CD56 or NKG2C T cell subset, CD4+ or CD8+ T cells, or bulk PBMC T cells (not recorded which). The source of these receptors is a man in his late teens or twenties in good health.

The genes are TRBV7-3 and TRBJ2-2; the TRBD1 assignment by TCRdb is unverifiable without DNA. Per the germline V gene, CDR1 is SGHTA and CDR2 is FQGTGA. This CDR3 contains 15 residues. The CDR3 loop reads CASSRDRGTLGELFF.

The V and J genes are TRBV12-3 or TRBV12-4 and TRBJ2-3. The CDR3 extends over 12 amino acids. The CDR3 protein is CASSRGTDTQYF.

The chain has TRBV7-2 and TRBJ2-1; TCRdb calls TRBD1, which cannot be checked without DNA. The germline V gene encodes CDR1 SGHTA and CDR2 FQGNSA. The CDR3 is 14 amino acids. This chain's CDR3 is CASSFTRQGIEQFF.

The CDR3 region is CASSLSIGLGGPNTGELFF. This rearrangement joins TRBV27 to TRBJ2-2; TCRdb's D gene call, TRBD2, goes unchecked for lack of DNA. This CDR3 has 19 amino acids. CDR1 is MNHEY and CDR2 is SMNVEV in the germline V gene (reference sequence).

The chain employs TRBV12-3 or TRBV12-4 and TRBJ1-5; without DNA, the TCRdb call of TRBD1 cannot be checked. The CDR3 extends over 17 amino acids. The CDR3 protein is CASSAPRSSGSNQPQHF.

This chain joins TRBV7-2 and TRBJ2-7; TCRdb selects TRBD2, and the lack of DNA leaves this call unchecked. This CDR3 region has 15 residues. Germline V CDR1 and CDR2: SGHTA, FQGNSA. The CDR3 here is CASSRTSGTRNEQYF.

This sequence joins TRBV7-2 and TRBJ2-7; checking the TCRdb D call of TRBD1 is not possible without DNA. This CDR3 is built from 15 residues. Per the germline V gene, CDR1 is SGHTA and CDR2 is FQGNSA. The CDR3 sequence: CASSPSGQLNYEQYF.

CDR3 protein: CASSQAPTVQETQYF. V gene TRBV4-1 combines with J gene TRBJ2-5; the D call from TCRdb, TRBD1, cannot be confirmed without DNA. The CDR3 length is 15 residues. Looked up from germline, CDR1 is MGHRA and CDR2 is YSYEKL.

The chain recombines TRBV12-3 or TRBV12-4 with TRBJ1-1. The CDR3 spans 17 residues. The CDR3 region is CASSLARVGVVPPKAFF.

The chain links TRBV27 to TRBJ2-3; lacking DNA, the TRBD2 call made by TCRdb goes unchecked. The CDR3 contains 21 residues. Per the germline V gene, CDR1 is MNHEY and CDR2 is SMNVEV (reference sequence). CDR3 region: CASSLRMRGQREFSSTDTQYF.

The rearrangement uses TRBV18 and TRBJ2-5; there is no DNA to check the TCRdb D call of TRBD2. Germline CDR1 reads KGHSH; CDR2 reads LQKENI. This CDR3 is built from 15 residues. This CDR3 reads CASSPGGLAVETQYF.

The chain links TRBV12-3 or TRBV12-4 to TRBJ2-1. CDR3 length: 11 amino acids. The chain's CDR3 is CASSFRGEQFF.

CDR3 protein: CSARTGQPSYEQYF. The chain is built from TRBV20-1 and TRBJ2-7; TCRdb indicates TRBD1, and absent DNA this call remains unverified. CDR3 length: 14 amino acids. Looked up from germline, CDR1 is DFQATT and CDR2 is SNEGSKA (reference sequence).

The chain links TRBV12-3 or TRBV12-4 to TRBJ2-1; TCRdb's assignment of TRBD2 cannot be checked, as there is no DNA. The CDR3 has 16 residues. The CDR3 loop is CASSPGGRVPYNEQFF.

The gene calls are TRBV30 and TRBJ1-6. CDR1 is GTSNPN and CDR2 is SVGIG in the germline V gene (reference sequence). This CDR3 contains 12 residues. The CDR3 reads CAWSVRISPLHF.

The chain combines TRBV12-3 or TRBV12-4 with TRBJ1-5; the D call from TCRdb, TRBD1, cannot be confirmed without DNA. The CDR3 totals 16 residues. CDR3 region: CASSSSDRGRGQPQHF.

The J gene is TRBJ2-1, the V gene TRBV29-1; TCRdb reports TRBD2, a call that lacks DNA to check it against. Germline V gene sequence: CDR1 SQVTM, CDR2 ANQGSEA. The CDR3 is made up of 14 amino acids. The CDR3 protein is CSDLTSGFLNEQFF.

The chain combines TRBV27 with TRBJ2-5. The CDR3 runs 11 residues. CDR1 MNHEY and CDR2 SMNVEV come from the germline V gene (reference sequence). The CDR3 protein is CATELGETQYF.

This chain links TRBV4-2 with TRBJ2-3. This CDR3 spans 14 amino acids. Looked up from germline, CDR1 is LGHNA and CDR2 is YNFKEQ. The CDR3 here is CASSLSERTDTQYF.

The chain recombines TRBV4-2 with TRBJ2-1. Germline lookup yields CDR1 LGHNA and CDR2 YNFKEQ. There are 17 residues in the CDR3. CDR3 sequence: CASSQAVGGSSYNEQFF.

Here the CDR3 reads CASSSEGSGELFF. The chain combines TRBV14 with TRBJ2-2; TCRdb proposes TRBD2, but this gene call is untestable without DNA. The CDR3 contains 13 residues. Looked up from germline, CDR1 is SGHDN and CDR2 is FVKESK.

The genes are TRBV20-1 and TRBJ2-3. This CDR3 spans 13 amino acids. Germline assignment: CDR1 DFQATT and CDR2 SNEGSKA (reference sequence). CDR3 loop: CSAERVTGDTQYF.

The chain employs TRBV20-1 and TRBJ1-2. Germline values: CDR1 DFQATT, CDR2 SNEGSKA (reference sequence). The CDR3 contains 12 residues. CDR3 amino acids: CSARWANYGYTF.

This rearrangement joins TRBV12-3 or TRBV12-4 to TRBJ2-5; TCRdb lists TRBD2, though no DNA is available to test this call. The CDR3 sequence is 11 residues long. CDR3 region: CASSLVAEQYF.

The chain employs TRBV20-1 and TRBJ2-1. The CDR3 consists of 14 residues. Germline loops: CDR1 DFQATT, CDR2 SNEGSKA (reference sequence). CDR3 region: CSTTDYDRSNEQFF.